This T cell receptor beta chain was identified during a study of T cells in Graves' hyperthyroidism and ophthalmopathy (dated by TCRdb to about 2019). Concerning the study at large: Peripheral blood was collected at initial diagnosis, before any treatment. The paper reports TCR Vbeta CDR3 sequencing of some 140 peripheral blood samples: 40 or so ophthalmopathy, fewer than 80 hyperthyroidism and around 17 progressor patients. Following sampling, methimazole starting at 30 mg daily was given to hyperthyroidism patients, and high-dose intravenous methylprednisolone was given to ophthalmopathy patients. The roughly 94 discovery patients were randomly divided into training and test sets at a 7:3 ratio. In roughly six Graves' hyperthyroidism patients, the study also compared T-cell repertoires from thyroid tissue with T-cell repertoires from blood. To identify distinguishing TCR V-J signatures, a discovery cohort of 100 patients was used, comprising fewer than 45 with Graves' ophthalmopathy and around 57 with stable Graves' hyperthyroidism. Prospective prediction of ophthalmopathy was tested in an independent validation cohort of about 19 hyperthyroidism patients and 17 patients who later progressed to ophthalmopathy.

Details on this clonotype: Its antigen remains undetermined. Base qualities are not provided; no much larger clone lies one nucleotide away.

Amplification of TCR beta CDR3 regions was carried out from RNA transcripts. The first round of RT-PCR for the TCR CDR3 was performed with the HTBI primer set and the Qiagen OneStep RT-PCR kit. The libraries were constructed in a second round of multiplex PCR and then size-selected and purified. Sequencing of the libraries was done on an Illumina HiSeq2000 using paired-end 100 bp reads. In the authors' own workflow: SOAPnuke was used to process the raw data, throwing out any read that contained adapters or uncalled bases, had a mean Phred below 15, or lacked an exact constant-primer or identifier match. High-quality paired reads were merged with COPE v1.2.5, and unique nucleotide sequences were defined as clonotypes. MiTCR v1.1 was used to align clonotypes to the IMGT TRBV, TRBD and TRBJ reference segments. Analysis was restricted to V-J combinations with a frequency above 0.0001, which covered roughly 99% of repertoires. The TCS score was defined as the ratio of F50 (clonal expansion) to E x V (chaos), calculated using BLOSUM62-based TCRdist between CDR3 peptides within each V-J. Welch's t-statistics and random forest reduced around 510 V-J features to around 14, which were used in a naive Bayes classifier (R e1071). TCRdb itself trimmed the public reads at Q25 with fastp, ran MiXCR and retained productive beta chains. Each record represents a unique CDR3 protein, reported with the most common genes and DNA among its rows. TCRdb's processing, not the study's, gives the V and J calls here. The sample includes over 250,000 distinct CDR3 sequences, with under 30% observed a single time. The ten largest account for approximately 30% of the sample.

Points the paper makes about the study in general: Ophthalmopathy was separated from stable hyperthyroidism by a 13 V-J signature model, with approximately 85% sensitivity and 81% to 82% specificity obtained in cross-validation and 80%/75% obtained in testing. During validation, the model predicted progression to ophthalmopathy a median of around six months ahead of onset, with just under 71% sensitivity and roughly 72% specificity. Sample size was not statistically predetermined, and investigators were not blinded to group allocation. Most expanded thyroid clonotypes (frequency above 0.001) were also detected in blood, suggesting blood repertoires may reflect thyroid immune responses.

Between the V and J ends, shortened by 8 bases and 0 bases respectively, the junction contains 11 bases. CDR1 and CDR2 are read off the germline V gene (reference sequence) as DFQATT and SNEGSKA. The CDR3 runs 13 residues from the cysteine to the phenylalanine. The entry retains the CDR3 DNA only, 39 bases that are in frame from base 1. Hyperthyroidism patients were aged 18 to 65 years and newly diagnosed, with disease duration of less than 2 months. Exclusion was applied to patients with uncontrolled infections, other autoimmune diseases, pregnancy or lactation. Clinical symptoms, serum thyroxine and TRAb, thyroid ultrasound, and orbital computed tomography formed the basis for the diagnoses. Blood from progressor patients was collected at the time of first diagnosis with hyperthyroidism, before any ophthalmopathy symptoms had appeared. Ficoll-Paque density gradient centrifugation was used to isolate PBMCs from 8 to 10 ml of fresh peripheral blood. Patients classed as progressors first received a Graves' hyperthyroidism diagnosis and then went on to develop ophthalmopathy during follow-up. Trizol reagent was used to extract total RNA, and RNA quality was then checked on an Agilent 2100 Bioanalyzer.

Specimen: blood. The chain links TRBV20-1 with TRBJ1-5; too little of a D gene remains to name it. This clonotype originated in a man aged 40-49 years with Graves' hyperthyroidism that later progressed to Graves' ophthalmopathy. At the DNA level, the sequence is TGCAGTACCGGCTGGTTTAGCAATCAGCCCCAGCATTTT. Translated, it reads CSTGWFSNQPQHF.